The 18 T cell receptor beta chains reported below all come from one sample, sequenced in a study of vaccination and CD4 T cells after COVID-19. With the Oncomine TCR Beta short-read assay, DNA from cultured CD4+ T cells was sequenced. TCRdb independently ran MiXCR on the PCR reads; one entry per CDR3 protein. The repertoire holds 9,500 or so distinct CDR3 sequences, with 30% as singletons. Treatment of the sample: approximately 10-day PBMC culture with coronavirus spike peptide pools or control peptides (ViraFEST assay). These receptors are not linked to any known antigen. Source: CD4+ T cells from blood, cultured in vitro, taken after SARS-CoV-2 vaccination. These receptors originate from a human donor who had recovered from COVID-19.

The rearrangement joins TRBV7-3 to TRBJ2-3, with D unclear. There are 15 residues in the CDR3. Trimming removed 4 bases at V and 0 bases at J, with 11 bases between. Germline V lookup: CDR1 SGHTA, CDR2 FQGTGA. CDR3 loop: CASSSFARSTDTQYF. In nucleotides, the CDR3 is TGTGCCAGCAGCTCTTTCGCGAGAAGCACAGATACGCAGTATTTT.

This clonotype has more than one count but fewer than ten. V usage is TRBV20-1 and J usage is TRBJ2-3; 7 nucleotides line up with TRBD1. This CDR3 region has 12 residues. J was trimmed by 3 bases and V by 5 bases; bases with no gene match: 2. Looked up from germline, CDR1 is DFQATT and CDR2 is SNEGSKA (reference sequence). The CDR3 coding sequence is TGCAGTGCTCGACAGGGTACAGATACGCAGTATTTT. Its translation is CSARQGTDTQYF.

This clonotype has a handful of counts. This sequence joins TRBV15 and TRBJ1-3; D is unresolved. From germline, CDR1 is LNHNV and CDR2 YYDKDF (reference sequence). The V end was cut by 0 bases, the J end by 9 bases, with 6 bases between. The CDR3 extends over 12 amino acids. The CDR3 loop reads CATSRDPPTIYF. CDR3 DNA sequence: TGTGCCACCAGCAGAGATCCTCCCACCATATATTTT.

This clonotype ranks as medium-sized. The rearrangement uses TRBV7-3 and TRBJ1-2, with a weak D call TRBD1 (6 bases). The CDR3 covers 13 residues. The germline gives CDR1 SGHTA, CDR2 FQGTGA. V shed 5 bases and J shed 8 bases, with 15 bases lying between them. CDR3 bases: TGTGCCAGCAGCCCTGGCGGGGGCGGGGGCTACACCTTC. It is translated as CASSPGGGGGYTF. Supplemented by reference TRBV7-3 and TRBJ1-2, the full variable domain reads GAGVSQTPSNKVTEKGKYVELRCDPISGHTALYWYRQSLGQGPEFLIYFQGTGAADDSGLPNDRFFAVRPEGSVSTLKIQRTERGDSAVYLCASSPGGGGGYTFGSGTRLTVV.

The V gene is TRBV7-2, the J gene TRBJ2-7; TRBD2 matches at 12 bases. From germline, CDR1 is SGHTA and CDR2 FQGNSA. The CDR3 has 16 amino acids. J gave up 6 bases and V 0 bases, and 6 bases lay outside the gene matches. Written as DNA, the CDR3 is TGTGCCAGCAGCTTAGCGCGACTAGCGGGAGTTCTCGAGCAGTACTTC. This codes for CASSLARLAGVLEQYF.

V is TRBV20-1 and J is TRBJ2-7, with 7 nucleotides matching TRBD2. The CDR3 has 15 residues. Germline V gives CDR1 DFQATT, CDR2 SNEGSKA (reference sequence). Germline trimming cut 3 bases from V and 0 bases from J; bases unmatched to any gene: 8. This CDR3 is CSASEPGTNSYEQYF. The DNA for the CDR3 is TGCAGTGCTAGCGAACCCGGGACTAACTCCTACGAGCAGTACTTC.

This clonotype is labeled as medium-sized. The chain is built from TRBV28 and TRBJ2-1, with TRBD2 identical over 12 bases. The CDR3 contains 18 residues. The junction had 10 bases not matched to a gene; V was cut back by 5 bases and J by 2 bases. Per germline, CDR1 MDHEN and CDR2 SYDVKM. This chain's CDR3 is CASSPLAGGASAYNEQFF. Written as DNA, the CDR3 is TGTGCCAGCAGTCCACTAGCGGGAGGAGCTAGCGCCTACAATGAGCAGTTCTTC.

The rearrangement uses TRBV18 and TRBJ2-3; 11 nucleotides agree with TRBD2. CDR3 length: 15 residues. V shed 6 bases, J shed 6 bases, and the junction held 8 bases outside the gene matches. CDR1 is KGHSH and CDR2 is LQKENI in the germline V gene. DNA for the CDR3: TGTGCCAGCTCGCATCTAGCGGGGGGAAGCGATACGCAGTATTTT. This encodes CASSHLAGGSDTQYF.

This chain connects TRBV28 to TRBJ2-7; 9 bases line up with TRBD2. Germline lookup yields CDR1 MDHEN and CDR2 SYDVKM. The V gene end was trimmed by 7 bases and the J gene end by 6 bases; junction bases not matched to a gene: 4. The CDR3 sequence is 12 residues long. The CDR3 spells CASNLAGFEQYF. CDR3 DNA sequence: TGTGCCAGCAATCTAGCGGGATTCGAGCAGTACTTC. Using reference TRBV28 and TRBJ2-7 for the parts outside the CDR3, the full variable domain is DVKVTQSSRYLVKRTGEKVFLECVQDMDHENMFWYRQDPGLGLRLIYFSYDVKMKEKGDIPEGYSVSREKKERFSLILESASTNQTSMYLCASNLAGFEQYFGPGTRLTVT.

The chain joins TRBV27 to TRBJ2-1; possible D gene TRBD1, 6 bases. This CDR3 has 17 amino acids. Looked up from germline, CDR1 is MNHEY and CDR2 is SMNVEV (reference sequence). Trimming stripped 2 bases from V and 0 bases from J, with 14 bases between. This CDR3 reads CASSLPRTALSYNEQFF. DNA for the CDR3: TGTGCCAGCAGTTTACCCCGGACAGCACTCTCCTACAATGAGCAGTTCTTC.

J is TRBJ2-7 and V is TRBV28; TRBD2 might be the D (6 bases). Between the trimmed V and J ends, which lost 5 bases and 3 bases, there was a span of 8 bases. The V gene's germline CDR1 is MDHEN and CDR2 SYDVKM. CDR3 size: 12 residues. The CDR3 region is CASSPGGYEQYF. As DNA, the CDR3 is TGTGCCAGCAGTCCCGGGGGCTACGAGCAGTACTTC.

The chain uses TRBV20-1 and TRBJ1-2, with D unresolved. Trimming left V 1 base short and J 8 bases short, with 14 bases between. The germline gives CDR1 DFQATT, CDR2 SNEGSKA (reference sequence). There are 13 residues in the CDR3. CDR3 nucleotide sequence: TGCAGTGCTAGAGGACCCGGAAGGTGGGGCTACACCTTC. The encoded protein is CSARGPGRWGYTF.

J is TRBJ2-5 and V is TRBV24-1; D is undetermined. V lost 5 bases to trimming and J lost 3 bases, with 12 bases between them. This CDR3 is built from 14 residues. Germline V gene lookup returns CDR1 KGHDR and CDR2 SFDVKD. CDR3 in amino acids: CATSGSGYKETQYF. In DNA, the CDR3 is TGTGCCACCAGTGGTTCCGGTTACAAAGAGACCCAGTACTTC.

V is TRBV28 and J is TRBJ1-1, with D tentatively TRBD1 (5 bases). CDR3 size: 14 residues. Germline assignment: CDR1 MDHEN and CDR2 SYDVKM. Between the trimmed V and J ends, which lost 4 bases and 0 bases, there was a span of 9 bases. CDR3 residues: CASSSARVNTEAFF. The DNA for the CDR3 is TGTGCCAGCAGTTCGGCCAGGGTGAACACTGAAGCTTTCTTT.

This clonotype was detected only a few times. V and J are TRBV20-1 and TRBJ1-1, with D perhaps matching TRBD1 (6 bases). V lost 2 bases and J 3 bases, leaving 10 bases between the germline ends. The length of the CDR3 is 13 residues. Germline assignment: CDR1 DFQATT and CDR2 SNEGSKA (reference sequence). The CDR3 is CSARTYRDTEAFF. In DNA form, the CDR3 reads TGCAGTGCTAGAACCTACAGGGACACTGAAGCTTTCTTT.

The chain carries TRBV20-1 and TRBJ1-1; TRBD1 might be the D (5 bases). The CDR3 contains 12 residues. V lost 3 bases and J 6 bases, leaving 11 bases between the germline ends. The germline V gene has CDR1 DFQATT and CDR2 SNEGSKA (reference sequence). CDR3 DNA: TGCAGTGCTAGGCCCCAGGGAGCTGAAGCTTTCTTT. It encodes CSARPQGAEAFF.

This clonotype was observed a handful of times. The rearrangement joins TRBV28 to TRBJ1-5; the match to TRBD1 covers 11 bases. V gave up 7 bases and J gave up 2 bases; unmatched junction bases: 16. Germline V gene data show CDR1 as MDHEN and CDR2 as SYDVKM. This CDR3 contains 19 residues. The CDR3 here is CASTNRDRGFREGNQPQHF. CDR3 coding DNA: TGTGCCAGCACTAACCGGGACAGGGGGTTCAGGGAGGGCAATCAGCCCCAGCATTTT.

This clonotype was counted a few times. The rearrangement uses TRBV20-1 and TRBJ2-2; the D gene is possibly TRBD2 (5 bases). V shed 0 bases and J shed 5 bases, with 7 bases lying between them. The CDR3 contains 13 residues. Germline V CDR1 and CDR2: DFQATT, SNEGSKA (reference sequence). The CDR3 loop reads CSARDSGTGELFF. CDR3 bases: TGCAGTGCTAGAGATTCGGGGACCGGGGAGCTGTTTTTT.